The clone carrying this TCR beta chain showed up just a few times. Its antigen is not known. Naive or memory CD4+ cells were cultured 1:1 with T cell-depleted PBMCs plus CEF. The CDR3 has 11 amino acids. Germline values: CDR1 LGHDT, CDR2 YNNKEL (reference sequence). The ends were cut back, 3 bases at V and 6 bases at J, with 6 bases in the middle. These data belong to a study of CD4 T cells in relation to SARS-CoV-2 and coronaviruses. For the study at large: TCR beta CDR3s were sequenced after roughly ten-day antigen culture of PBMCs.

Some clones are missing from TCRdb's copy, which holds only in-frame ones; the method was immunoSEQ multiplex PCR. The sample holds tens of thousands of clones, about three quarters seen once. The source of this sequence is an adult with COVID-19. The rearrangement uses TRBV3-1 (or the pseudogene TRBV3-2) and TRBJ2-7, with a weak D call TRBD1 (5 bases). The sequenced material came from memory CD4+ T cells from PBMCs, cultured in vitro. Here the CDR3 DNA reads TGTGCCAGCAGCCAGGACACCGAGCAGTACTTC. Its translation is CASSQDTEQYF.